The 19 T cell receptor beta chains below come from one sample, sequenced in a study of T cell repertoires in cytomegalovirus infection. TCRdb fed the reads into MiXCR, producing one record per CDR3 protein. The data show approximately 71,000 distinct CDR3 sequences, 4% seen once. The specimen was PBMCs. Source of these receptors: a human donor in good health (CMV status not recorded). Some clones in this sample may be carry-over from other donors' samples.

There are many counts of this clonotype. The J gene is TRBJ2-2, the V gene TRBV11-2; D ambiguous. V was shortened by 6 bases and J by 5 bases, with 10 bases between the two germline ends. The CDR3 runs to 13 residues. Germline assignment: CDR1 SGHAT and CDR2 FQNNGV. CDR3 in amino acids: CASRPAATGELFF. The CDR3 DNA reads as TGTGCCAGCAGGCCTGCGGCAACCGGGGAGCTGTTTTTT.

This clonotype was recorded many times. The genes are TRBV7-2 and TRBJ2-1, with D tentatively TRBD2 (6 bases). Germline lookup yields CDR1 SGHTA and CDR2 FQGNSA. V was trimmed by 0 bases and J by 10 bases, leaving 16 bases between them. This CDR3 is built from 15 residues. The CDR3 DNA follows: TGTGCCAGCAGCTTAGCCCGGGACTCTGTGGCGGAGCAGTTCTTC. Protein product: CASSLARDSVAEQFF.

In its sample, this clonotype was seen a few times. This sequence joins TRBV4-3 and TRBJ2-3; the D gene is possibly TRBD2 (7 bases). CDR3 length: 15 amino acids. In germline, CDR1 is LGHNA, CDR2 YSLEER. The V and J ends lost 4 bases and 4 bases respectively, with 15 bases between them. CDR3 sequence (DNA): TGCGCCAGCAGCCGAGAGGGGGGGCCAGCAGATACGCAGTATTTT. Its translation is CASSREGGPADTQYF.

Many counts were recorded for this clonotype. This CDR3 reads CASTRSGRLGNEQFF. The CDR3 nucleotides are TGTGCCAGCACTCGGAGCGGGAGGTTGGGTAATGAGCAGTTCTTC. V and J are TRBV6-6 and TRBJ2-1, with TRBD2 matching over 9 bases. Germline CDR1 MNHNY, CDR2 SVGAGI (reference sequence). With 7 bases clipped from V and 7 bases from J, the junction kept 11 bases outside the gene matches. The CDR3 is 15 amino acids.

This clonotype occurred many times. The rearrangement uses TRBV7-2 and TRBJ2-3; tentatively, D is TRBD2 (6 bases). V lost 4 bases to trimming and J lost 1 base, with 12 bases between them. Germline loops: CDR1 SGHTA, CDR2 FQGNSA. The CDR3 runs 15 residues. The CDR3 coding sequence is TGTGCCAGCAGCTCCATAGGCGGGGGCACAGATACGCAGTATTTT. This encodes CASSSIGGGTDTQYF.

Ten or more counts support this clonotype. The V call is TRBV5-6, the J call TRBJ1-3, with D possibly matching TRBD1 (5 bases). V gave up 4 bases and J gave up 0 bases, with 8 bases separating them. Germline V gene data show CDR1 as SGHDT and CDR2 as YYEEEE. The CDR3 extends over 14 amino acids. The CDR3 DNA follows: TGTGCCAGCAGCCCGGACAACTCTGGAAACACCATATATTTT. Protein sequence: CASSPDNSGNTIYF.

There are many counts of this clonotype. The chain joins TRBV4-3 to TRBJ1-6; 10 nucleotides match TRBD1. Germline V gene data show CDR1 as LGHNA and CDR2 as YSLEER. Losses at the gene ends were 4 bases for V and 7 bases for J; bases not matched to a gene: 7. The CDR3 extends over 16 amino acids. CDR3 region: CASSLLLGQGNSPLHF. The DNA of the CDR3 is TGCGCCAGCAGCCTCTTATTGGGACAGGGGAATTCACCCCTCCACTTT.

This clonotype has a count of ten or more. This rearrangement joins TRBV7-2 to TRBJ1-5; D remains ambiguous. V was cut by 5 bases and J by 4 bases, with 6 bases left in between. CDR1 is SGHTA and CDR2 is FQGNSA in the germline V gene. This CDR3 has 12 amino acids. CDR3 protein: CASSRPNQPQHF. The CDR3 coding sequence is TGTGCCAGCAGCCGCCCAAATCAGCCCCAGCATTTT.

In its sample, this clonotype was seen many times. Germline and junction disagree at one end, which may indicate a read error. The chain is built from TRBV28 and TRBJ2-1, with 11 bases lining up with TRBD2. CDR3 size: 12 residues. Germline CDR1 and CDR2: MDHEN and SYDVKM. The chain's CDR3 is CAASGRFNEQFF. The CDR3 DNA follows: TGCGCCGCTAGCGGGAGGTTCAATGAGCAGTTCTTC.

This clonotype has a count of ten or more. This chain connects TRBV7-2 to TRBJ2-3; TRBD2 is a possible D gene (6 bases). V gave up 3 bases and J gave up 0 bases, with 10 bases separating them. The germline V gene has CDR1 SGHTA and CDR2 FQGNSA. The CDR3 is 15 residues long. The CDR3 sequence: CASSFAGRSTDTQYF. The CDR3 DNA reads as TGTGCCAGCAGCTTTGCGGGAAGAAGCACAGATACGCAGTATTTT.

This clonotype was picked up many times. V and J are TRBV7-2 and TRBJ1-1; the D gene is possibly TRBD1 (5 bases). The CDR3 is 14 amino acids. Per the germline V gene, CDR1 is SGHTA and CDR2 is FQGNSA. V dropped 5 bases and J dropped 1 base, with 11 bases sitting between them. The CDR3 sequence is CASSQPGQNTEAFF. CDR3 nucleotides: TGTGCCAGCAGCCAACCGGGGCAGAACACTGAAGCTTTCTTT.

The sample holds many counts of this clonotype. This chain links TRBV28 with TRBJ2-1; 10 nucleotides agree with TRBD1. Trimming removed 7 bases from V and 7 bases from J; junction bases left unmatched: 10. The V gene's germline CDR1 is MDHEN and CDR2 SYDVKM. CDR3 size: 15 residues. In DNA, the CDR3 is TGTGCCAGCATCGCCGGCGGGACAGGGGATAATGAGCAGTTCTTC. Its translation is CASIAGGTGDNEQFF.

This clonotype was counted ten times or more. J is TRBJ1-1 and V is TRBV12-3 or TRBV12-4; 10 bases line up with TRBD1. V lost 4 bases and J lost 5; bases outside the gene matches: 4. CDR3 size: 14 residues. For the CDR3, the DNA is TGTGCCAGCAGTTACCGGACAGGGGGGACTGAAGCTTTCTTT. Translation gives CASSYRTGGTEAFF.

This clonotype was seen many times. V usage is TRBV6-2 or TRBV6-3 and J usage is TRBJ2-2; unclear D gene. Germline CDR1 and CDR2: MNHEY and SVGEGT. The CDR3 is 14 amino acids. V dropped 7 bases and J dropped 1 base, with 10 bases sitting between them. The CDR3: CASKIRMNTGELFF. CDR3 nucleotide sequence: TGTGCCAGCAAGATCCGAATGAACACCGGGGAGCTGTTTTTT.

This clonotype has ten or more counts. This chain joins TRBV7-2 and TRBJ2-7, with D perhaps matching TRBD2 (5 bases). Germline V gene data show CDR1 as SGHTA and CDR2 as FQGNSA. The CDR3 spans 15 residues. V lost 3 bases to trimming and J lost 0 bases, with 12 bases between them. CDR3: CASSLTGSSSYEQYF. CDR3 DNA: TGTGCCAGCAGCTTGACGGGGAGCTCCTCCTACGAGCAGTACTTC.

This clonotype came up many times. The V call is TRBV20-1, the J call TRBJ1-3, with D hard to call. CDR1 and CDR2 (germline): DFQATT, SNEGSKA (reference sequence). The CDR3 runs 15 residues. The V end lost 1 base, the J end lost 4 bases, and 14 bases lay between the germline ends. This chain's CDR3 is CSARAPGSAGNTIYF. Written as DNA, the CDR3 is TGCAGTGCTAGAGCCCCCGGCTCTGCGGGAAACACCATATATTTT.

Ten or more counts support this clonotype. V usage is TRBV20-1 and J usage is TRBJ2-1; 13 positions agree with TRBD2. This CDR3 has 16 residues. Unmatched junction bases numbered 10, after V lost 6 bases and J lost 5 bases. In germline, CDR1 is DFQATT, CDR2 SNEGSKA (reference sequence). CDR3 protein: CSAFGLAGVYNNEQFF. The CDR3 DNA reads as TGCAGTGCCTTCGGACTAGCGGGAGTGTATAACAATGAGCAGTTCTTC.

This clonotype was seen more than once but under ten times. This chain joins TRBV25-1 and TRBJ1-2; TRBD1 matches 7 bases. Trimming took 6 bases from V and 2 from J; bases not matched to a gene: 3. CDR1 is MGHDK and CDR2 is SYGVNS in the germline V gene. The CDR3 covers 13 residues. CDR3 sequence (DNA): TGTGCCAGCAGAGCGACAGGGAACTATGGCTACACCTTC. It yields the protein CASRATGNYGYTF.

This clonotype has just a few counts. CDR3 bases: TGTGCCAGCAGCTCTTCGTGGGGGTCCTCCCTGAGCTATGGCTACACCTTC. This sequence encodes CASSSSWGSSLSYGYTF. The chain employs TRBV7-2 and TRBJ1-2; D possibly corresponds to TRBD1 (5 bases). The CDR3 runs 17 residues. V was pared by 4 bases and J by 4 bases, with 22 bases between. CDR1 and CDR2 from the germline V gene are SGHTA and FQGNSA.